The source of this T cell receptor beta chain is a study of blood T cells in healthy people across ages. Primers used in a second PCR of roughly 6 to 11 cycles were a sample-barcoded 5' primer and a J-beta primer mix. MiXCR was run by TCRdb on the 5' RACE reads, yielding one entry per CDR3 protein. The profile shows some 700,000 distinct CDR3 sequences, about a fifth of them singletons. This CDR3 contains 14 residues. V shed 5 bases, J shed 8 bases, and the junction held 12 bases outside the gene matches. The V gene's germline CDR1 is SGHDT and CDR2 YYEEEE. The source of this sequence is a man aged 65 to 79 in good health. What was sequenced was blood. V and J are TRBV5-6 and TRBJ1-2, with 7 bases lining up with TRBD1. The CDR3 DNA reads TGTGCCAGCAGGGCTGGGACAGTGCTCGGGGGCTACACCTTC. As protein: CASRAGTVLGGYTF.